Following are 26 T cell receptor beta chains from one sample sequenced in a study of patients and donors after allogeneic stem cell transplantation (TCRdb year 2020). The library was obtained by RT-PCR. For sequencing, a NextSeq 550 was employed. The public sequencing data were trimmed at Q25 with fastp and processed into clonotypes with MiXCR by TCRdb, which kept only in-frame beta chains. CDR3 protein sequences are deduplicated, and each keeps its most common genes and DNA. The sample table holds 400,000 to 450,000 distinct CDR3 sequences, of which 16% were seen once. Together, the top ten hold over 6% of the sample. Sequenced input: blood, either unsorted or a sorted T cell fraction (not recorded which). These receptors all come from a human donor who was either an allogeneic HSCT recipient or a stem cell or donor lymphocyte infusion donor (not recorded which). It is not recorded whose cells these are; they may come from a transplant donor.

The J gene is TRBJ2-5, the V gene TRBV2; 9 bases agree with TRBD1. The CDR3 has 15 amino acids. Germline values: CDR1 SNHLY, CDR2 FYNNEI. J was trimmed by 5 bases and V by 6 bases; bases with no gene match: 10. The CDR3 sequence is CASRETGGEGETQYF. The CDR3 nucleotides read TGTGCCAGCAGGGAAACAGGGGGCGAGGGTGAGACCCAGTACTTC.

This clonotype showed up many times. V is TRBV12-3 or TRBV12-4 and J is TRBJ1-6, with D perhaps TRBD1 (5 bases). V gave up 8 bases and J gave up 0 bases, with 14 bases separating them. The CDR3 is made up of 16 amino acids. The chain's CDR3 is CASSMAGSSYNSPLHF. In nucleotides, the CDR3 is TGTGCCAGCTCGATGGCAGGGAGCTCCTATAATTCACCCCTCCACTTT.

The sample holds a few counts of this clonotype. The chain joins TRBV6-6 to TRBJ2-5; D is unresolved. The germline CDR1 and CDR2 sequences are MNHNY and SVGAGI (reference sequence). Trimming shortened V by 8 bases and J by 3 bases, and 7 bases separated the two germline ends. The CDR3 runs to 11 residues. The DNA for the CDR3 is TGTGCCAGCCGTAAGGAAGAGACCCAGTACTTC. The encoded protein is CASRKEETQYF.

The chain links TRBV11-1 to TRBJ2-4, with 8 bases matching TRBD1. J was trimmed by 0 bases and V by 4 bases; bases with no gene match: 5. This CDR3 is built from 16 residues. The germline V gene encodes CDR1 SGHAT and CDR2 FQDESV (reference sequence). CDR3 in amino acids: CASSSTGTGAKNIQYF. CDR3 bases: TGTGCCAGCAGCTCTACCGGGACAGGAGCCAAAAACATTCAGTACTTC.

The rearrangement links TRBV2 to TRBJ1-5; D is perhaps TRBD1 (6 bases). This CDR3 has 14 amino acids. Germline V gene lookup returns CDR1 SNHLY and CDR2 FYNNEI. The V gene lost 5 bases and the J gene lost 8 bases, with 16 bases spanning the gap. CDR3 amino acids: CASSFDRLEEPQHF. The CDR3 DNA follows: TGTGCCAGCAGTTTCGACAGGCTGGAGGAGCCCCAGCATTTT.

The chain uses TRBV5-1 and TRBJ1-1; no clear D. This CDR3 contains 13 residues. CDR1 and CDR2 from the germline V gene are SGHRS and YFSETQ. V lost 3 bases and J 5 bases, leaving 11 bases between the germline ends. The chain's CDR3 is CASSWLLGTEAFF. The CDR3 coding sequence is TGCGCCAGCAGCTGGCTGTTGGGGACTGAAGCTTTCTTT.

This chain links TRBV6-2 or TRBV6-3 with TRBJ2-5; D perhaps matches TRBD2 (6 bases). The germline CDR1 and CDR2 sequences are MNHEY and SVGEGT. Between the trimmed V and J ends, which lost 7 bases and 2 bases, there was a span of 17 bases. CDR3 length: 15 residues. The CDR3 loop reads CASTPRESRQETQYF. In DNA form, the CDR3 reads TGTGCCAGCACCCCCCGGGAGTCGAGACAAGAGACCCAGTACTTC.

The chain recombines TRBV12-3 or TRBV12-4 with TRBJ1-2, with 8 positions matching TRBD1. The CDR3 is 15 amino acids. The V segment lost 5 bases and the J segment 6 bases; nucleotides outside the gene matches: 11. The CDR3 DNA reads TGTGCCAGCAGTCGGTACTCAGGGGGCGCGAATGGCTACACCTTC. This sequence encodes CASSRYSGGANGYTF.

V is TRBV3-1 and J is TRBJ1-2, with D hard to call. Germline V gene sequence: CDR1 LGHDT, CDR2 YNNKEL (reference sequence). This CDR3 is built from 13 residues. V was trimmed by 7 bases and J by 6 bases, leaving 15 bases between them. In DNA, the CDR3 is TGTGCCAGCACCAGAACACCGAGAGATGGCTACACCTTC. Translation: CASTRTPRDGYTF.

The J gene is TRBJ2-1, the V gene TRBV3-1; no reliable D call. Deletions cut 5 bases from V and 9 bases from J, with 20 bases between. The CDR3 covers 15 residues. Looked up from germline, CDR1 is LGHDT and CDR2 is YNNKEL (reference sequence). Written as DNA, the CDR3 is TGTGCCAGCAGCGACCGGGCTAAAACTTGGGGTGAGCAGTTCTTC. Encoded protein: CASSDRAKTWGEQFF.

This clonotype was seen repeatedly, ten times or more. The V and J genes are TRBV29-1 and TRBJ2-1, with 7 bases matching TRBD2. This CDR3 has 15 residues. The germline V gene has CDR1 SQVTM and CDR2 ANQGSEA. With V trimmed by 0 bases and J by 4 bases, 6 bases remained unmatched. The CDR3 DNA reads as TGCAGCGTTGAAGATCAGCCTAGCGGTTACAATGAGCAGTTCTTC. As protein: CSVEDQPSGYNEQFF.

This chain joins TRBV6-2 or TRBV6-3 and TRBJ2-7; weak D call: TRBD1 (6 bases). Germline CDR1 reads MNHEY; CDR2 reads SVGEGT. V was cut by 10 bases and J by 1 base, with 17 bases left in between. The CDR3 has 14 amino acids. This CDR3 reads CATGYREASYEQYF. The CDR3 DNA reads TGTGCCACCGGCTACAGGGAAGCGTCCTACGAGCAGTACTTC.

This clonotype was seen at least ten times. The chain is built from TRBV12-3 or TRBV12-4 and TRBJ2-1; D perhaps matches TRBD2 (6 bases). V was clipped by 3 bases and J by 5 bases, with 14 bases between them. This CDR3 contains 15 residues. The CDR3 bases are TGTGCCAGCAGTTTCGGTCTAGCGAGGGACAATGAGCAGTTCTTC. The encoded protein is CASSFGLARDNEQFF.

This clonotype was picked up a small number of times. CDR3 sequence (DNA): TGTGCCAGCAGCAATCTTAGGCCAGCGGGAGTCAATGAGCAGTTCTTC. Amino acids: CASSNLRPAGVNEQFF. The chain uses TRBV21-1 and TRBJ2-1; no DNA check was done on the table's D call, TRBD2. TRBV21-1 is marked as a pseudogene. The CDR3 has 16 residues.

The CDR3 reads CASSLARLASTDTQYF. CDR3 DNA: TGCGCCAGCAGCTTGGCCAGGCTAGCTAGCACAGATACGCAGTATTTT. The chain is built from TRBV5-1 and TRBJ2-3; D is perhaps TRBD2 (5 bases). Germline assignment: CDR1 SGHRS and CDR2 YFSETQ. CDR3 length: 16 amino acids. V lost 0 bases and J lost 0, with 11 bases in between.

The gene calls are TRBV19 and TRBJ2-3; 10 bases match TRBD2. Trimming took 7 bases from V and 9 from J; bases not matched to a gene: 7. CDR1 and CDR2 (germline): LNHDA, SQIVND (reference sequence). The CDR3 runs to 13 residues. CDR3 loop: CASTLAGGYTQYF. The CDR3 DNA reads as TGTGCCAGTACATTAGCGGGAGGTTACACGCAGTATTTT.

This sequence joins TRBV7-2 and TRBJ1-2; D is undetermined. V lost 1 base and J lost 3, with 9 bases in between. The CDR3 consists of 14 residues. Germline V gene sequence: CDR1 SGHTA, CDR2 FQGNSA. CDR3 loop: CASSLGQRDYGYTF. DNA for the CDR3: TGTGCCAGCAGCTTAGGTCAGAGGGACTATGGCTACACCTTC.

The genes are TRBV29-1 and TRBJ1-2; D remains unclear. V dropped 3 bases and J dropped 5 bases, with 10 bases sitting between them. The CDR3 consists of 12 residues. CDR1 is SQVTM, CDR2 ANQGSEA, per germline. This CDR3 reads CSVDGVGYGYTF. The CDR3, as DNA: TGCAGCGTTGACGGGGTCGGGTATGGCTACACCTTC.

There are many counts of this clonotype. The chain uses TRBV5-6 and TRBJ2-4, with D perhaps matching TRBD1 (6 bases). V lost 1 base and J lost 9, with 20 bases in between. The germline gives CDR1 SGHDT, CDR2 YYEEEE. The CDR3 spans 16 residues. CDR3 residues: CASSLFGSSQGRIQYF. DNA of the CDR3: TGTGCCAGCAGCTTGTTTGGATCCTCACAGGGTCGCATTCAGTACTTC.

V usage is TRBV7-9 and J usage is TRBJ2-4; 7 nucleotides align to TRBD1. Trimming cost V 5 bases and J 3 bases; bases outside gene matches: 10. The CDR3 runs to 16 residues. From germline, CDR1 is SEHNR and CDR2 FQNEAQ (reference sequence). The CDR3 region is CASSPRQGTDKNIQYF. CDR3 sequence (DNA): TGTGCCAGCAGCCCCAGACAGGGTACTGACAAAAACATTCAGTACTTC. Using reference TRBV7-9 and TRBJ2-4 for the parts outside the CDR3, the full variable domain is DTGVSQNPRHKITKRGQNVTFRCDPISEHNRLYWYRQTLGQGPEFLTYFQNEAQLEKSRLLSDRFSAERPKGSFSTLEIQRTEQGDSAMYLCASSPRQGTDKNIQYFGAGTRLSVL.

This clonotype was seen many times. The chain uses TRBV29-1 and TRBJ1-3, with D perhaps matching TRBD1 (5 bases). The germline V gene has CDR1 SQVTM and CDR2 ANQGSEA. V lost 6 bases to trimming and J lost 2 bases, with 11 bases between them. The CDR3 length is 13 residues. CDR3 sequence: CSVGQGAGNTIYF. The CDR3 DNA follows: TGCAGCGTGGGCCAGGGCGCTGGAAACACCATATATTTT. Full variable domain (rest looked up from reference TRBV29-1 and TRBJ1-3): SAVISQKPSRDICQRGTSLTIQCQVDSQVTMMFWYRQQPGQSLTLIATANQGSEATYESGFVIDKFPISRPNLTFSTLTVSNMSPEDSSIYLCSVGQGAGNTIYFGEGSWLTVV.

The chain has TRBV7-9 and TRBJ2-7; 8 nucleotides agree with TRBD1. Germline trimming cut 2 bases from V and 2 bases from J; bases unmatched to any gene: 5. CDR1 and CDR2 from the germline V gene are SEHNR and FQNEAQ (reference sequence). CDR3 length: 15 amino acids. CDR3 coding DNA: TGTGCCAGCAGCTTAAGTCTGGACAGGGCCTACGAGCAGTACTTC. Protein sequence: CASSLSLDRAYEQYF. The whole variable domain, remainder taken from reference TRBV7-9 and TRBJ2-7, is DTGVSQNPRHKITKRGQNVTFRCDPISEHNRLYWYRQTLGQGPEFLTYFQNEAQLEKSRLLSDRFSAERPKGSFSTLEIQRTEQGDSAMYLCASSLSLDRAYEQYFGPGTRLTVT.

This chain joins TRBV29-1 and TRBJ1-1; TRBD1 matches at 9 bases. After removal of 7 bases from V and 4 bases from J, the junction contained 7 bases not matched to a gene. The germline CDR1 and CDR2 sequences are SQVTM and ANQGSEA. CDR3 length equals 13 residues. The CDR3 coding sequence is TGCAGCGCCACACCGACAGGGGGCACTGAAGCTTTCTTT. Translating gives CSATPTGGTEAFF.

The chain carries TRBV6-1 and TRBJ1-1; maybe TRBD1 (6 bases). The CDR3 covers 17 residues. Germline V gives CDR1 MNHNS, CDR2 SASEGT. Deletions cut 5 bases from V and 1 base from J, with 20 bases between. Here the CDR3 DNA reads TGTGCCAGCAGTAGTAGGTTAAGGGGGAGGAGGAACACTGAAGCTTTCTTT. Its protein product is CASSSRLRGRRNTEAFF.

V is TRBV7-9 and J is TRBJ2-4; 7 nucleotides line up with TRBD2. CDR3 length equals 15 residues. V lost 2 bases and J lost 3; bases outside the gene matches: 4. Germline values: CDR1 SEHNR, CDR2 FQNEAQ (reference sequence). CDR3 nucleotide sequence: TGTGCCAGCAGCTTAAGGGGAGGGAACAAAAACATTCAGTACTTC. It encodes CASSLRGGNKNIQYF. Together with reference TRBV7-9 and TRBJ2-4, the CDR3 gives the full variable domain: DTGVSQNPRHKITKRGQNVTFRCDPISEHNRLYWYRQTLGQGPEFLTYFQNEAQLEKSRLLSDRFSAERPKGSFSTLEIQRTEQGDSAMYLCASSLRGGNKNIQYFGAGTRLSVL.

This clonotype has a handful of counts. The chain carries TRBV29-1 and TRBJ2-3; D remains ambiguous. Germline loops: CDR1 SQVTM, CDR2 ANQGSEA. The CDR3 covers 15 residues. Trimming removed 1 base at V and 0 bases at J, with 11 bases between. This CDR3 is CSVEGGSTSTDTQYF. For the CDR3, the DNA is TGCAGCGTTGAAGGCGGCAGTACTAGCACAGATACGCAGTATTTT.